Shown below are 27 T cell receptor beta chains from a single sample sequenced in a study of T-cell reconstitution after alpha-beta-depleted transplantation in children. Unique molecular identifiers were built into the TCRbeta library. MiXCR was run by TCRdb on the PCR reads, yielding one entry per CDR3 protein. The sample records hundreds of thousands of distinct CDR3 sequences, around 23% being singletons. This specimen was PBMCs, mostly from graft donor cells, taken 360 days after TCRalphabeta/CD19-depleted stem cell transplant. The receptors come from a boy in the first two years of life who had a stem cell transplant for acute myeloid leukemia, so the T cells may come from the graft donor.

V is TRBV12-3 or TRBV12-4 and J is TRBJ1-5, with D perhaps TRBD1 (5 bases). The CDR3 totals 15 residues. V was shortened by 2 bases and J by 3 bases, with 11 bases between the two germline ends. CDR3 region: CASSLLRQPNQPQHF. In DNA form, the CDR3 reads TGTGCCAGCAGTTTACTGAGACAGCCCAATCAGCCCCAGCATTTT.

The rearrangement uses TRBV29-1 and TRBJ2-1, with TRBD1 matching 8 bases. The junction had 17 bases not matched to a gene; V was cut back by 4 bases and J by 0 bases. The CDR3 has 19 amino acids. Germline V gene data show CDR1 as SQVTM and CDR2 as ANQGSEA. CDR3 region: CSVVPLLPWTGRSYNEQFF. CDR3 coding DNA: TGCAGCGTTGTCCCCCTACTCCCCTGGACAGGGCGCTCCTACAATGAGCAGTTCTTC.

There are many counts of this clonotype. The chain recombines TRBV5-1 with TRBJ1-2, with D perhaps matching TRBD1 (6 bases). Trimming pared 4 bases from V and 3 bases from J, leaving 10 bases between. Germline CDR1 reads SGHRS; CDR2 reads YFSETQ. The CDR3 is made up of 13 amino acids. The chain's CDR3 is CASSREGDYGYTF. The CDR3 DNA reads TGCGCCAGCAGCAGGGAGGGGGACTATGGCTACACCTTC.

This chain's CDR3 is CASSWAYSYNEQFF. In DNA form, the CDR3 reads TGTGCCAGCAGTTGGGCCTACTCCTACAATGAGCAGTTCTTC. This sequence joins TRBV27 and TRBJ2-1; D remains unclear. Trimming took off 4 bases at V and 0 bases at J, with 7 bases between the two ends. Germline V gene lookup returns CDR1 MNHEY and CDR2 SMNVEV (reference sequence). CDR3 size: 14 residues.

This clonotype turned up a few times. The chain employs TRBV28 and TRBJ2-5, with a possible D match to TRBD2 (6 bases). Between the trimmed V and J ends, which lost 6 bases and 5 bases, there was a span of 13 bases. Germline V gene data show CDR1 as MDHEN and CDR2 as SYDVKM. CDR3 length: 13 amino acids. DNA for the CDR3: TGTGCCAGCAGCCGAGGTGGAGGGGAGACCCAGTACTTC. Translation: CASSRGGGETQYF.

This clonotype was seen many times. The chain recombines TRBV12-3 or TRBV12-4 with TRBJ2-7; D is perhaps TRBD2 (6 bases). This CDR3 has 12 amino acids. V gave up 5 bases and J gave up 5 bases, with 10 bases separating them. DNA of the CDR3: TGTGCCAGCAGTCTACGACTAGACGAGCAGTACTTC. Protein sequence: CASSLRLDEQYF.

This clonotype has a handful of counts. The rearrangement uses TRBV6-5 and TRBJ1-2; D unclear. The CDR3 is 14 amino acids. V was cut by 0 bases and J by 3 bases, with 8 bases left in between. Germline V gives CDR1 MNHEY, CDR2 SVGAGI. The CDR3 DNA is TGTGCCAGCAGTTACTCGCCAGTAGACTATGGCTACACCTTC. Amino acids: CASSYSPVDYGYTF.

The rearrangement uses TRBV20-1 and TRBJ2-5; D is uncertain. Trimming cost V 5 bases and J 4 bases, with 17 bases left between them. Germline assignment: CDR1 DFQATT and CDR2 SNEGSKA (reference sequence). This CDR3 is built from 14 residues. CDR3 coding DNA: TGCAGTGCTGAGACCGGTCGACGTCCAGAGACCCAGTACTTC. This encodes CSAETGRRPETQYF.

A remark on this clonotype: A clone one base away is much larger, so this may be a read error. This rearrangement joins TRBV4-1 to TRBJ2-1; the D is unclear. There are 16 residues in the CDR3. CDR1 and CDR2 (germline): MGHRA, YSYEKL. CDR3 sequence (DNA): TGCTCCAGCAGCCAAGTTGCCGGTTTCTCCTACAATGAGCAGTTCTTC. This gives the protein CSSSQVAGFSYNEQFF.

The chain has TRBV6-2 or TRBV6-3 and TRBJ1-3; 7 bases map to TRBD1. V shed 0 bases, J shed 0 bases, and the junction held 17 bases outside the gene matches. Germline lookup yields CDR1 MNHEY and CDR2 SVGEGT. This CDR3 is 21 amino acids long. The CDR3 here is CASSYSRWGRDSRFSGNTIYF. The CDR3 region has the DNA TGTGCCAGCAGTTACTCAAGGTGGGGTAGGGACAGCCGTTTCTCTGGAAACACCATATATTTT.

This clonotype has ten or more counts. The rearrangement uses TRBV27 and TRBJ1-2; possible D gene TRBD1, 6 bases. The V end was cut by 6 bases, the J end by 3 bases, with 8 bases between. The CDR3 spans 12 residues. Germline V lookup: CDR1 MNHEY, CDR2 SMNVEV (reference sequence). The CDR3 loop is CASRGGHYGYTF. CDR3 coding DNA: TGTGCCAGCAGGGGGGGGCACTATGGCTACACCTTC.

The chain links TRBV20-1 to TRBJ1-2; 9 bases fit TRBD1. The CDR3 has 16 residues. Germline loops: CDR1 DFQATT, CDR2 SNEGSKA (reference sequence). V lost 0 bases, J lost 4 bases, and 9 bases stayed unmatched. In DNA form, the CDR3 reads TGCAGTGCTAGAGATCTGTCGGGACAGGGTGCCTATGGCTACACCTTC. Protein: CSARDLSGQGAYGYTF.

This sequence joins TRBV20-1 and TRBJ1-1; D remains unclear. V gave up 1 base and J gave up 4 bases, with 7 bases separating them. The CDR3 totals 12 residues. Looked up from germline, CDR1 is DFQATT and CDR2 is SNEGSKA (reference sequence). The CDR3 loop is CSARVPGTEAFF. CDR3 sequence (DNA): TGCAGTGCTAGAGTCCCGGGCACTGAAGCTTTCTTT.

The V and J genes are TRBV7-2 and TRBJ2-3, with TRBD2 as a possible D gene (6 bases). The ends were cut back, 5 bases at V and 5 bases at J, with 14 bases in the middle. CDR3 size: 14 residues. Germline-derived CDR1 and CDR2 are SGHTA and FQGNSA. The CDR3 coding sequence is TGTGCCAGCAGCCTGCGGGGAGAGGAAGATACGCAGTATTTT. Protein: CASSLRGEEDTQYF.

This clonotype was detected a few times. The chain joins TRBV7-3 to TRBJ2-6, with 12 bases that match TRBD1. V lost 1 base to trimming and J lost 1 base; unmatched junction nucleotides: 17. This CDR3 is built from 23 residues. Germline CDR1 is SGHTA and CDR2 is FQGTGA. CDR3 DNA: TGTGCCAGCAGCTTAAAGCCCCCGGGACAGGGGGCGAAAAAGCCATCTGGGGCCAACGTCCTGACTTTC. Its translation: CASSLKPPGQGAKKPSGANVLTF. Looking up the rest from reference TRBV7-3 and TRBJ2-6 gives the full variable domain: GAGVSQTPSNKVTEKGKYVELRCDPISGHTALYWYRQSLGQGPEFLIYFQGTGAADDSGLPNDRFFAVRPEGSVSTLKIQRTERGDSAVYLCASSLKPPGQGAKKPSGANVLTFGAGSRLTVL.

The J gene is TRBJ2-3, the V gene TRBV18; TRBD2 matches at 10 bases. Germline V gene data show CDR1 as KGHSH and CDR2 as LQKENI. The J segment lost 1 base and the V segment lost 1 base, leaving 5 bases of the junction unmatched. The CDR3 extends over 17 amino acids. The CDR3 coding sequence is TGTGCCAGCTCACCACTGGCCGGGACTAGCGGCACAGATACGCAGTATTTT. It translates to CASSPLAGTSGTDTQYF. Full variable domain (remainder filled in from reference TRBV18 and TRBJ2-3): NAGVMQNPRHLVRRRGQEARLRCSPMKGHSHVYWYRQLPEEGLKFMVYLQKENIIDESGMPKERFSAEFPKEGPSILRIQQVVRGDSAAYFCASSPLAGTSGTDTQYFGPGTRLTVL.

The chain carries TRBV28 and TRBJ2-7, with D hard to call. The CDR3 runs 15 residues. V was shortened by 4 bases and J by 0 bases, with 13 bases between the two germline ends. Germline CDR1 and CDR2: MDHEN and SYDVKM. This CDR3 is CASSSPASSSYEQYV. The CDR3 nucleotides read TGTGCCAGCAGTTCCCCGGCGTCCAGCTCCTACGAGCAGTACGTC.

V gene TRBV20-1 combines with J gene TRBJ1-3; D may be TRBD1 (6 bases). V lost 2 bases, J lost 4 bases, and 15 bases lay in between. The CDR3 contains 15 residues. Germline V lookup: CDR1 DFQATT, CDR2 SNEGSKA (reference sequence). CDR3 residues: CSARNPTGPGNTIYF. CDR3 DNA sequence: TGCAGTGCTAGAAACCCAACAGGGCCCGGAAACACCATATATTTT.

In its sample, this clonotype was seen a few times. The chain joins TRBV5-1 to TRBJ2-7, with TRBD1 matching over 7 bases. The CDR3 totals 14 residues. The V and J ends lost 3 bases and 5 bases, in that order; junction bases with no gene match: 8. Germline CDR1 is SGHRS and CDR2 is YFSETQ. CDR3 sequence reads: CASSSPLTGNEQYV. The DNA for the CDR3 is TGCGCCAGCAGCTCCCCCCTGACAGGGAACGAGCAGTACGTC.

In this sample, this clonotype turned up a few times. CDR3 in amino acids: CASSVGTAEKLFF. CDR3 coding DNA: TGCGCCAGCAGCGTCGGGACAGCAGAAAAACTGTTTTTT. The chain uses TRBV5-1 and TRBJ1-4; 7 bases line up with TRBD1. Germline values: CDR1 SGHRS, CDR2 YFSETQ. J lost 8 bases, V lost 4 bases, and 5 bases had no gene match. This CDR3 has 13 residues. The full variable domain, its missing parts supplied by reference TRBV5-1 and TRBJ1-4, is KAGVTQTPRYLIKTRGQQVTLSCSPISGHRSVSWYQQTPGQGLQFLFEYFSETQRNKGNFPGRFSGRQFSNSRSEMNVSTLELGDSALYLCASSVGTAEKLFFGSGTQLSVL.

The table lists this clonotype with a few counts. This chain links TRBV20-1 with TRBJ1-5; TRBD1 might be the D (6 bases). Trimming shortened V by 3 bases and J by 7 bases, and 13 bases separated the two germline ends. Germline V gene lookup returns CDR1 DFQATT and CDR2 SNEGSKA (reference sequence). The CDR3 covers 13 residues. CDR3 nucleotides: TGCAGTGCTAGTCAGCCAGGGGTGCAGCCCCAGCATTTT. Protein: CSASQPGVQPQHF.

The chain combines TRBV5-8 with TRBJ2-7; D ambiguous. Germline CDR1 is SGHTS and CDR2 is YDEGEE. The CDR3 is 13 residues long. Trimming left V 5 bases short and J 0 bases short, with 9 bases between. CDR3 DNA: TGTGCCAGCAGGAGTCTCGCCTCCTACGAGCAGTACTTC. Protein: CASRSLASYEQYF.

This clonotype has ten or more counts. The chain is built from TRBV20-1 and TRBJ2-5; D gene ambiguous. The V end lost 4 bases, the J end lost 2 bases, and 8 bases lay between the germline ends. The CDR3 covers 12 residues. Germline CDR1 and CDR2: DFQATT and SNEGSKA (reference sequence). The CDR3 bases are TGCAGTGCTATAGGATCTCAAGAGACCCAGTACTTC. It encodes CSAIGSQETQYF.

This clonotype was counted only a few times. The chain employs TRBV12-3 or TRBV12-4 and TRBJ2-7, with TRBD1 identical over 7 bases. V shed 5 bases and J 3 bases; nucleotides not matched to a gene: 7. This CDR3 spans 14 amino acids. CDR3 nucleotides: TGTGCCAGCAGTCTCCGGGACAGAGGCTACGAGCAGTACTTC. Its translation is CASSLRDRGYEQYF.

This chain links TRBV7-9 with TRBJ2-7, with a tentative D call TRBD1 (5 bases). This CDR3 region has 14 residues. The V gene lost 3 bases and the J gene lost 3 bases, with 12 bases spanning the gap. Germline values: CDR1 SEHNR, CDR2 FQNEAQ (reference sequence). The CDR3 region has the DNA TGTGCCAGCAGCTTTTCTGACAGCTACTACGAGCAGTACGTC. Protein product: CASSFSDSYYEQYV.

The chain carries TRBV7-8 and TRBJ2-1; 7 nucleotides line up with TRBD2. Trimming took 1 base from V and 5 from J; bases not matched to a gene: 5. Germline V CDR1 and CDR2: SGHVS, FQNEAQ. This CDR3 spans 15 amino acids. This CDR3 is CASSLGAGWNNEQFF. In DNA form, the CDR3 reads TGTGCCAGCAGCTTAGGAGCGGGGTGGAACAATGAGCAGTTCTTC. Using reference TRBV7-8 and TRBJ2-1 for the parts outside the CDR3, the full variable domain is GAGVSQSPRYKVAKRGQDVALRCDPISGHVSLFWYQQALGQGPEFLTYFQNEAQLDKSGLPSDRFFAERPEGSVSTLKIQRTQQEDSAVYLCASSLGAGWNNEQFFGPGTRLTVL.

This clonotype was counted ten times or more. V and J are TRBV18 and TRBJ2-7; TRBD1 matches at 9 bases. CDR1 KGHSH and CDR2 LQKENI come from the germline V gene. The CDR3 loop spans 16 amino acids. J was trimmed by 2 bases and V by 2 bases; bases with no gene match: 7. The CDR3 DNA reads TGTGCCAGCTCACCATCCCTGACAGGGGGGCCCTACGAGCAGTACTTC. Translation gives CASSPSLTGGPYEQYF.